Sequencing of this TCR beta chain was carried out in a study of monozygotic twins with inflammatory bowel disease. This CDR3 has 15 amino acids. Germline V gene lookup returns CDR1 SGHRS and CDR2 YFSETQ. TCRdb re-called the 5' RACE reads; every CDR3 protein appears as one record, without DNA. Recorded for this sample: 300,000 to 400,000 distinct CDR3 sequences. The sequenced sample was blood. The chain is built from TRBV5-1 and TRBJ2-2; no DNA is available, so the TRBD1 call from TCRdb remains unchecked. The receptor was isolated from a human donor with ulcerative colitis or Crohn's disease, or a healthy co-twin of an affected twin (not recorded which). The CDR3 protein is CASRRATPDTGELFF.